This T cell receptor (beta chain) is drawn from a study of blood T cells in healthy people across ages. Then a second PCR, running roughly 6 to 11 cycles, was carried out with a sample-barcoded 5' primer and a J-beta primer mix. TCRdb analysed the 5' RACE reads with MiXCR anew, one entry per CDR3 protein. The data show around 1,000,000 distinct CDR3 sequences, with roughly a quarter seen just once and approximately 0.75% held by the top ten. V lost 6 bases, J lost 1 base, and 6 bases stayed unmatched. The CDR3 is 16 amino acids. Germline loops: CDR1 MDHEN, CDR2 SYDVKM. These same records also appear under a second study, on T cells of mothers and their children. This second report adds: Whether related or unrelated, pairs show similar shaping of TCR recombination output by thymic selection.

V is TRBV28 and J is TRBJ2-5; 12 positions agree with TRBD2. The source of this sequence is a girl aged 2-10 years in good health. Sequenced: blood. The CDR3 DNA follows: TGTGCCAGCAGCCATCTAGCGGGGGGGGTCCAAGAGACCCAGTACTTC. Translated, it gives CASSHLAGGVQETQYF.